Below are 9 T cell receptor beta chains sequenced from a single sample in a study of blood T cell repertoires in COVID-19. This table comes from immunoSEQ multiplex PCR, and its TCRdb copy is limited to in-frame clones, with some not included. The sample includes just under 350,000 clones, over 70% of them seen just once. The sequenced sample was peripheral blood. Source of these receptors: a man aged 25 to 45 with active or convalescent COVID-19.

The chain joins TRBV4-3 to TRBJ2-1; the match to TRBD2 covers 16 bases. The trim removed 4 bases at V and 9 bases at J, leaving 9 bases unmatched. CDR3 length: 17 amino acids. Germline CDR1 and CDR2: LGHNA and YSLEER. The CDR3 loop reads CASSLGTSGGVSGEQFF. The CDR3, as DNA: TGCGCCAGCAGCCTGGGGACTAGCGGGGGGGTGTCGGGTGAGCAGTTCTTC.

CDR3: CASLPGTRGEDEQFF. DNA of the CDR3: TGTGCCAGCCTGCCCGGGACTAGGGGGGAGGATGAGCAGTTCTTC. The chain links TRBV27 to TRBJ2-1, with 8 bases identical to TRBD2. The CDR3 is 15 amino acids. The germline V gene has CDR1 MNHEY and CDR2 SMNVEV (reference sequence). V gave up 8 bases and J gave up 8 bases; unmatched junction bases: 14.

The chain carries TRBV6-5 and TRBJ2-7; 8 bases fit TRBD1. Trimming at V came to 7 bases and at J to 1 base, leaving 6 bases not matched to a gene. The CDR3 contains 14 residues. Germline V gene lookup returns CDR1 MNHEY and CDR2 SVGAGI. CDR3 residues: CASTQGDRSYEQYF. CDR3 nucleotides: TGTGCCAGCACCCAAGGGGACAGGTCCTACGAGCAGTACTTC.

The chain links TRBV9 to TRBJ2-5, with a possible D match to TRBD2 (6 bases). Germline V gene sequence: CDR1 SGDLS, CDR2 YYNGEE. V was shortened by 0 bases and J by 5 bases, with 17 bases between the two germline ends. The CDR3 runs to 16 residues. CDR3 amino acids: CASSVASGRDEETQYF. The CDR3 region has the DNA TGTGCCAGCAGCGTAGCGAGCGGGCGAGATGAGGAGACCCAGTACTTC. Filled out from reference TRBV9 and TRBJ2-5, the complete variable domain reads DSGVTQTPKHLITATGQRVTLRCSPRSGDLSVYWYQQSLDQGLQFLIQYYNGEERAKGNILERFSAQQFPDLHSELNLSSLELGDSALYFCASSVASGRDEETQYFGPGTRLLVL.

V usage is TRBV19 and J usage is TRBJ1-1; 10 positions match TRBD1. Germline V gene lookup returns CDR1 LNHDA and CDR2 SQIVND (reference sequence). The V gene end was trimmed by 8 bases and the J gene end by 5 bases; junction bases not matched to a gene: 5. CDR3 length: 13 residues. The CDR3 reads CASEDRGGTEAFF. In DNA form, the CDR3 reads TGTGCCAGTGAGGACAGGGGGGGGACTGAAGCTTTCTTT.

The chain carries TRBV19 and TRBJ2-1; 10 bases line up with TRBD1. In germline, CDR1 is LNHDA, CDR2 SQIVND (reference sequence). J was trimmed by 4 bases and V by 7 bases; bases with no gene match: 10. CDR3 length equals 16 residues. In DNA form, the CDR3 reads TGTGCCAGTACCCCCCACCGGGACAGGGGTTACAATGAGCAGTTCTTC. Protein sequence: CASTPHRDRGYNEQFF.

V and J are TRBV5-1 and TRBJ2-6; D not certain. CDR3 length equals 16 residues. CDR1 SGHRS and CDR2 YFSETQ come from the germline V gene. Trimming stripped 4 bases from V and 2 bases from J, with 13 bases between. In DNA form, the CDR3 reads TGCGCCAGCAGCATTGGAAGCGAGACTGGGGCCAACGTCCTGACTTTC. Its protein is CASSIGSETGANVLTF.

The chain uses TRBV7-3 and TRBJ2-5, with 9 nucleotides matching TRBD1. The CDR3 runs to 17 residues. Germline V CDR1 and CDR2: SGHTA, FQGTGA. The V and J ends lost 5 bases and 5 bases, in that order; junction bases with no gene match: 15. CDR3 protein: CASSPGTGSWFLETQYF. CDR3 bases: TGTGCCAGCAGCCCCGGGACAGGGAGTTGGTTTTTGGAGACCCAGTACTTC. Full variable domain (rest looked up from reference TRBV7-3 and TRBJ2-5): GAGVSQTPSNKVTEKGKYVELRCDPISGHTALYWYRQSLGQGPEFLIYFQGTGAADDSGLPNDRFFAVRPEGSVSTLKIQRTERGDSAVYLCASSPGTGSWFLETQYFGPGTRLLVL.

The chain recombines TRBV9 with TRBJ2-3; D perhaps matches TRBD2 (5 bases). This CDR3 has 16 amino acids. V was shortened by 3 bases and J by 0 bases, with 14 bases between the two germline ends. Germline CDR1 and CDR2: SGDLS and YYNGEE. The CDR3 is CASSATSDTSTDTQYF. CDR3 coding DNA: TGTGCCAGCAGCGCAACTAGTGACACTAGCACAGATACGCAGTATTTT.